This record concerns one T cell receptor (beta chain) sequence. As originally analysed: For nucleated cells, counts were estimated from reference gene primer amplification. Clones were read by immunoSEQ multiplex PCR, and TCRdb kept only the in-frame ones, dropping some. V and J calls plus clone size are reproduced from that table; the DNA served to infer D and trimming. In the table there are about 120,000 clones, about 77% of which are singletons. The data were taken from a study of blood T cell repertoires in COVID-19. Turning to the study itself: Both acute and convalescent COVID-19 samples were obtained from the United States, Italy and Spain. From T cells, B-cell-depleted T cells, or PBMCs came the material, which was cDNA or gDNA.

The CDR3 length is 17 residues. Germline V gene sequence: CDR1 LGHDT, CDR2 YNNKEL (reference sequence). The V and J ends lost 3 bases and 2 bases, in that order; junction bases with no gene match: 12. V usage is TRBV3-1 (or the pseudogene TRBV3-2) and J usage is TRBJ2-5; 7 bases line up with TRBD1. The sequence came from a human donor in a cohort sampled during active COVID-19. Source material: peripheral blood. CDR3 bases: TGTGCCAGCAGCCATGGGACAGCAACAGCTCAACAAGAGACCCAGTACTTC. Translation: CASSHGTATAQQETQYF.